A selection of T cell receptor beta chains follows, all from one sample in a study of response to subunit inactivated influenza vaccine. Using its own MiXCR run on the RT-PCR reads, TCRdb lists one record per CDR3 protein. The sample comprises some 500,000 distinct CDR3 sequences, approximately 15% of which are singletons, and less than 4% rests with the top ten. This sample comprised CD4+ T cells sorted from PBMCs, obtained less than 30 months after vaccination. Receptors originate from a man aged 50-75 years who received an inactivated influenza vaccine. Both conserved end residues are part of each CDR3. D genes are given only for firm matches. Part of the rows lack a size; the others show once, few, many or a class for expanded clones.

NA	TRBV29-1	TRBJ2-7	TRBD2	TGCAGCGTTGGTCGCGGGGGGTATTACGAGCAGTACTTC	CSVGRGGYYEQYF
few	TRBV5-1	TRBJ2-2	NA	TGCGCCAGCAGCCCCGAACCTAGCACCGGGGAGCTGTTTTTT	CASSPEPSTGELFF
few	TRBV3-1	TRBJ1-2	TRBD1	TGTGCCAGCAGCCAAGATCTTCTAGCGACAGGGCGCGGCTACACCTTC	CASSQDLLATGRGYTF
NA	TRBV20-1	TRBJ2-5	NA	TGCAGTGCTAGATTTCTGGGCCGGGACGCAATCCTCCAAGAGACCCAGTACTTC	CSARFLGRDAILQETQYF
NA	TRBV9	TRBJ1-1	TRBD1	TGTGCCAGCAGCGTATCCTCGACAGGGCCTGAAGCTTTCTTT	CASSVSSTGPEAFF
NA	TRBV6-5	TRBJ1-1	NA	TGTGCCAGCAGTTACTCGCTCCGCGATTACACTGAAGCTTTCTTT	CASSYSLRDYTEAFF
NA	TRBV5-6	TRBJ1-2	NA	TGTGCCAGCAGCCCGGACCAGGATGCCCGGGGCTACACCTTC	CASSPDQDARGYTF
few	TRBV7-2	TRBJ2-5	NA	TGTGCCAGCAGCTCACGACTAGGTTCGGAGACCCAGTACTTC	CASSSRLGSETQYF
NA	TRBV4-1	TRBJ2-4	NA	TGCGCCAGCAGCCAAGGAAGGCCGAGGGGGTTAGCCAAAAACATTCAGTACTTC	CASSQGRPRGLAKNIQYF
NA	TRBV29-1	TRBJ2-1	TRBD2	TGCAGCGTTGGTATGAGCGGGATTACCTACAATGAGCAGTTCTTC	CSVGMSGITYNEQFF
few	TRBV9	TRBJ2-3	TRBD2	TGTGCCAGCAGCGTAGTCGGACTAGCGTCAGATACGCAGTATTTT	CASSVVGLASDTQYF
NA	TRBV2	TRBJ2-7	NA	TGTGCCAGCGGAGCCGGGACCAGAGGGTACGAGCAGTACTTC	CASGAGTRGYEQYF
few	TRBV29-1	TRBJ2-3	NA	TGCAGCGCTGAATTTGGCACAGATACGCAGTATTTT	CSAEFGTDTQYF
few	TRBV30	TRBJ2-1	TRBD2	TGTGCCTGGCAGGGACTAGCCTACAGTGAGCAGTTCTTC	CAWQGLAYSEQFF
NA	TRBV3-1	TRBJ2-2	NA	TGTGCCAGCAGCCAATTCAACAGGCAGGCCGGGGAGCTGTTTTTT	CASSQFNRQAGELFF
NA	TRBV5-4	TRBJ2-7	NA	TGTGCCAGCAGCTTGTTGGAGGGAGACTACGAGCAGTACTTC	CASSLLEGDYEQYF